These T cell receptor beta chains were read from a single sample in a study of molecular identifiers for immune sequencing clone quantification. TCRdb ran MiXCR on the PCR reads and lists one entry per CDR3 protein. The sample lists 80,000 to 95,000 distinct CDR3 sequences, around 20% occurring once. Sequencing used naive CD8+ T cells from blood, with Jurkat cell RNA spiked in. These receptors were taken from a human donor in good health. Some libraries in this study had Jurkat cell RNA spiked in. CDR3s include the opening cysteine and the closing phenylalanine or tryptophan. Each record gives: V gene, J gene, clone size, D gene, CDR3 protein, CDR3 DNA. The D gene is left open where the match is weak. Expanded clones are given a class, and other clones once, few, many or no size at all.

V: TRBV27
J: TRBJ2-7
size: many
D: TRBD2
CDR3: CASSVGTSGGSAYEQYF
DNA: TGTGCCAGCAGTGTAGGGACTAGCGGGGGGTCAGCCTACGAGCAGTACTTC

V: TRBV28
J: TRBJ2-5
size: many
D: NA
CDR3: CASSYTGGAVQETQYF
DNA: TGTGCCAGCAGTTACACAGGGGGGGCCGTTCAAGAGACCCAGTACTTC

V: TRBV5-6
J: TRBJ1-1
size: many
D: NA
CDR3: CASSSFAGPEAFF
DNA: TGTGCCAGCAGCTCGTTCGCAGGGCCTGAAGCTTTCTTT

V: TRBV7-2
J: TRBJ2-3
size: many
D: TRBD2
CDR3: CASSLEGPYALAGYVTDTQYF
DNA: TGTGCCAGCAGCTTAGAGGGCCCGTACGCACTAGCGGGATATGTCACAGATACGCAGTATTTT

V: TRBV6-6
J: TRBJ2-7
size: many
D: NA
CDR3: CASRAGEDYEQYF
DNA: TGTGCCAGCAGAGCCGGAGAGGATTACGAGCAGTACTTC

V: TRBV19
J: TRBJ2-1
size: NA
D: TRBD2
CDR3: CASNLAVFGRDEQFF
DNA: TGTGCCAGTAACCTAGCGGTCTTCGGGCGGGATGAGCAGTTCTTC

V: TRBV29-1
J: TRBJ2-3
size: many
D: TRBD2
CDR3: CSVVVLAGGRDGTDTQYF
DNA: TGCAGCGTTGTGGTACTCGCGGGAGGGAGGGACGGAACAGATACGCAGTATTTT

V: TRBV29-1
J: TRBJ2-1
size: many
D: NA
CDR3: CSAINRALNEQFF
DNA: TGCAGCGCCATAAACCGGGCCCTCAATGAGCAGTTCTTC

V: TRBV12-3/TRBV12-4
J: TRBJ2-3
size: many
D: NA
CDR3: CASSVATPDTQYF
DNA: TGTGCCAGCAGCGTCGCCACCCCAGATACGCAGTATTTT

V: TRBV9
J: TRBJ2-3
size: many
D: TRBD1
CDR3: CASSAGQGLADTQYF
DNA: TGTGCCAGCAGCGCCGGACAGGGACTGGCAGATACGCAGTATTTT

V: TRBV19
J: TRBJ1-1
size: NA
D: NA
CDR3: CASSKGPYTEAFF
DNA: TGTGCCAGTAGTAAGGGGCCATACACTGAAGCTTTCTTT

V: TRBV27
J: TRBJ2-7
size: many
D: NA
CDR3: CASSLSRTAYYEQYF
DNA: TGTGCCAGCAGTTTATCCCGGACAGCTTACTACGAGCAGTACTTC

V: TRBV7-2
J: TRBJ2-4
size: many
D: NA
CDR3: CASSLAPWGAKNIQYF
DNA: TGTGCCAGCAGCTTAGCGCCCTGGGGAGCCAAAAACATTCAGTACTTC

V: TRBV29-1
J: TRBJ2-7
size: many
D: TRBD1
CDR3: CSVLETGGLTYEQYF
DNA: TGCAGCGTCCTAGAAACAGGGGGCCTGACCTACGAGCAGTACTTC

V: TRBV20-1
J: TRBJ1-5
size: many
D: NA
CDR3: CSATGESGQPQHF
DNA: TGCAGTGCCACGGGCGAATCGGGTCAGCCCCAGCATTTT

V: TRBV7-9
J: TRBJ2-1
size: many
D: NA
CDR3: CASSHEGENYNEQFF
DNA: TGTGCCAGCAGCCATGAGGGCGAGAACTACAATGAGCAGTTCTTC

V: TRBV29-1
J: TRBJ2-7
size: many
D: TRBD2
CDR3: CSVGELATYEQYF
DNA: TGCAGCGTGGGCGAACTAGCGACCTACGAGCAGTACTTC

V: TRBV7-9
J: TRBJ2-1
size: once
D: NA
CDR3: CASSSIRLDNEQFF
DNA: TGTGCCAGCAGTTCCATTCGACTAGACAATGAGCAGTTCTTC

V: TRBV3-1
J: TRBJ2-2
size: many
D: NA
CDR3: CASSVRLTNTGELFF
DNA: TGTGCCAGCAGCGTAAGACTGACGAACACCGGGGAGCTGTTTTTT

V: TRBV27
J: TRBJ2-3
size: many
D: TRBD1
CDR3: CASRPIRDRGADTQYF
DNA: TGTGCCAGCAGGCCCATCCGGGACAGGGGTGCAGATACGCAGTATTTT

V: TRBV20-1
J: TRBJ2-3
size: many
D: TRBD2
CDR3: CSAQILAGGPIDTQYF
DNA: TGCAGTGCTCAAATACTAGCGGGGGGGCCAATAGATACGCAGTATTTT

V: TRBV5-1
J: TRBJ2-3
size: NA
D: NA
CDR3: CASSPGSERTDTQYF
DNA: TGCGCCAGCTCTCCGGGGAGCGAGCGCACAGATACGCAGTATTTT

V: TRBV28
J: TRBJ2-7
size: many
D: TRBD2
CDR3: CASSLGLAGTSYEQYF
DNA: TGTGCCAGCAGCCTGGGACTAGCGGGAACATCCTACGAGCAGTACTTC

V: TRBV3-1
J: TRBJ2-2
size: NA
D: NA
CDR3: CASSQTSTAIRNTGELFF
DNA: TGTGCCAGCAGCCAAACGTCCACAGCCATAAGAAACACCGGGGAGCTGTTTTTT

V: TRBV6-2/TRBV6-3
J: TRBJ2-3
size: many
D: TRBD2
CDR3: CASSYSMTSGNTDTQYF
DNA: TGTGCCAGCAGTTACTCGATGACTAGCGGGAACACAGATACGCAGTATTTT

V: TRBV6-2/TRBV6-3
J: TRBJ1-2
size: many
D: TRBD1
CDR3: CASRPNGQGAYGYTF
DNA: TGTGCCAGCAGGCCCAACGGACAGGGGGCTTATGGCTACACCTTC

V: TRBV4-2
J: TRBJ1-1
size: many
D: NA
CDR3: CASSQEFLATEAFF
DNA: TGTGCCAGCAGCCAAGAATTTTTGGCCACTGAAGCTTTCTTT

V: TRBV27
J: TRBJ2-5
size: many
D: NA
CDR3: CASSSWTARKETQYF
DNA: TGTGCCAGCAGTTCTTGGACAGCAAGAAAAGAGACCCAGTACTTC

V: TRBV3-1
J: TRBJ1-5
size: many
D: NA
CDR3: CASSRGNQPQHF
DNA: TGTGCCAGCAGCCGAGGCAATCAGCCCCAGCATTTT

V: TRBV4-1
J: TRBJ1-6
size: many
D: NA
CDR3: CASSLKPGLLSPPLHF
DNA: TGCGCCAGCAGCCTGAAACCCGGGCTATTAAGTCCACCCCTCCACTTT

V: TRBV27
J: TRBJ2-2
size: NA
D: NA
CDR3: CASSLMGGVLFF
DNA: TGTGCCAGCAGTTTAATGGGGGGAGTGCTGTTTTTT

V: TRBV12-5
J: TRBJ2-1
size: NA
D: TRBD2
CDR3: CASGFASGSYYNEQFF
DNA: TGTGCTAGTGGTTTCGCTAGCGGGAGTTACTACAATGAGCAGTTCTTC

V: TRBV7-9
J: TRBJ2-7
size: few
D: NA
CDR3: CASRQGFYEQYF
DNA: TGTGCCAGCAGACAAGGGTTCTACGAGCAGTACTTC

V: TRBV4-2
J: TRBJ2-2
size: few
D: TRBD1
CDR3: CASSPGTGGRQTNTGELFF
DNA: TGTGCCAGCAGCCCCGGGACAGGGGGCCGACAAACGAACACCGGGGAGCTGTTTTTT

V: TRBV7-9
J: TRBJ1-1
size: many
D: NA
CDR3: CASGGQNTEAFF
DNA: TGTGCCAGCGGGGGACAGAACACTGAAGCTTTCTTT

V: TRBV5-1
J: TRBJ2-7
size: once
D: TRBD1
CDR3: CASSLRPGTGYFYEQYF
DNA: TGCGCCAGCAGCTTGCGGCCCGGGACAGGGTATTTCTACGAGCAGTACTTC

V: TRBV7-9
J: TRBJ2-3
size: many
D: NA
CDR3: CASSPPRVAGTDTQYF
DNA: TGTGCCAGCAGCCCACCCAGGGTCGCGGGCACAGATACGCAGTATTTT

V: TRBV19
J: TRBJ1-5
size: many
D: NA
CDR3: CASTQGWQPQHF
DNA: TGTGCCAGTACTCAGGGGTGGCAGCCCCAGCATTTT

V: TRBV5-1
J: TRBJ1-1
size: many
D: NA
CDR3: CASSFSQAGFEAFF
DNA: TGCGCCAGCAGCTTCTCACAGGCCGGTTTTGAAGCTTTCTTT

V: TRBV6-2/TRBV6-3
J: TRBJ2-5
size: many
D: NA
CDR3: CAIRTDGGETQYF
DNA: TGTGCCATACGGACGGACGGAGGGGAGACCCAGTACTTC

V: TRBV27
J: TRBJ2-3
size: many
D: NA
CDR3: CASSPARGTDTQYF
DNA: TGTGCCAGCAGCCCAGCGAGGGGCACAGATACGCAGTATTTT

V: TRBV2
J: TRBJ1-2
size: many
D: NA
CDR3: CASSEERQGSGYTF
DNA: TGTGCCAGCAGTGAGGAACGGCAGGGAAGTGGCTACACCTTC

V: TRBV5-6
J: TRBJ2-1
size: many
D: TRBD1
CDR3: CASSYTNGQDLQYNEQFF
DNA: TGTGCCAGCAGCTACACGAATGGACAGGACCTTCAGTACAATGAGCAGTTCTTC

V: TRBV7-6
J: TRBJ1-3
size: many
D: NA
CDR3: CASSSQTGKNGNTIYF
DNA: TGTGCCAGCAGCTCCCAGACAGGAAAGAATGGAAACACCATATATTTT

V: TRBV29-1
J: TRBJ2-7
size: many
D: NA
CDR3: CSVEDKHYEQYF
DNA: TGCAGCGTTGAGGACAAGCACTACGAGCAGTACTTC

V: TRBV9
J: TRBJ2-5
size: many
D: NA
CDR3: CASSEGQGGRETQYF
DNA: TGTGCCAGCAGCGAAGGACAGGGAGGGCGAGAGACCCAGTACTTC

V: TRBV6-5
J: TRBJ2-2
size: many
D: NA
CDR3: CATAETSWSGELFF
DNA: TGTGCCACTGCGGAGACTAGTTGGTCCGGGGAGCTGTTTTTT

V: TRBV4-3
J: TRBJ2-5
size: many
D: NA
CDR3: CASSQDRASMQETQYF
DNA: TGCGCCAGCAGCCAAGATCGAGCCAGTATGCAAGAGACCCAGTACTTC

V: TRBV29-1
J: TRBJ1-1
size: once
D: NA
CDR3: CSVEVPEAFF
DNA: TGCAGCGTTGAGGTCCCTGAAGCTTTCTTT

V: TRBV13
J: TRBJ1-2
size: NA
D: NA
CDR3: CASSLEGSNYGCTF
DNA: TGTGCCAGCAGCTTAGAGGGGAGTAACTATGGCTGCACCTTC

V: TRBV21-1
J: TRBJ1-4
size: many
D: NA
CDR3: CASSKVLASNEKLFF
DNA: TGTGCCAGCAGCAAAGTGCTGGCCTCTAATGAAAAACTGTTTTTT

V: TRBV7-6
J: TRBJ1-1
size: NA
D: NA
CDR3: CASSLEAVHTEAFF
DNA: TGTGCCAGCAGCTTAGAGGCAGTTCACACTGAAGCTTTCTTT

V: TRBV4-3
J: TRBJ1-6
size: many
D: NA
CDR3: CASSQDSDSPLHF
DNA: TGCGCCAGCAGCCAAGATTCAGATTCACCCCTCCACTTT

V: TRBV28
J: TRBJ2-7
size: many
D: TRBD1
CDR3: CASSTRQGRHYEQYF
DNA: TGTGCCAGCAGTACTCGACAGGGGAGGCACTACGAGCAGTACTTC

V: TRBV29-1
J: TRBJ2-7
size: many
D: NA
CDR3: CSVGAGPYEQYF
DNA: TGCAGCGTTGGGGCGGGACCCTACGAGCAGTACTTC

V: TRBV27
J: TRBJ1-1
size: NA
D: NA
CDR3: CASSLRPAMGAVAFF
DNA: TGTGCCAGCAGTTTAAGACCAGCGATGGGGGCTGTAGCTTTCTTT

V: TRBV9
J: TRBJ1-5
size: many
D: NA
CDR3: CASSEWWKTDYSNQPQHF
DNA: TGTGCCAGCAGCGAGTGGTGGAAGACAGACTATAGCAATCAGCCCCAGCATTTT